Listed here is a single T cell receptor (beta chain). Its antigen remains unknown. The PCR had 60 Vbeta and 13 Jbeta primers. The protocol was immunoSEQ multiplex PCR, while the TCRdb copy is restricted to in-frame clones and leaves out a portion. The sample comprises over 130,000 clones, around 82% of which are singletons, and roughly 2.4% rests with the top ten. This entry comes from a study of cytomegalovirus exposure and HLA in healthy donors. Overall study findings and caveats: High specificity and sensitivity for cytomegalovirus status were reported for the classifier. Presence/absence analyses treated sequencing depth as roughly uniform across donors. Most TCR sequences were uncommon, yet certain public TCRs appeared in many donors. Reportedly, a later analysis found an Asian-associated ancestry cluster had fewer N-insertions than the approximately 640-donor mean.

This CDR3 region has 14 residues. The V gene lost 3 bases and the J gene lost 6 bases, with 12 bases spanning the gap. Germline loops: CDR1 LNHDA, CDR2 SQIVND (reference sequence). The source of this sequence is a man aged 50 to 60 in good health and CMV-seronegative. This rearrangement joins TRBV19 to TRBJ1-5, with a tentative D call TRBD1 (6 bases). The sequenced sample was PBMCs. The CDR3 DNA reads TGTGCCAGTAGTATTGTAGGGGGTGGTCAGCCCCAGCATTTT. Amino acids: CASSIVGGGQPQHF.